Listed below are T cell receptor beta chains from one sample, sequenced in a study of regulatory T cells in long-lasting Graves disease. TCRdb redid the calling of the multiplex PCR reads with MiXCR, one entry per CDR3 protein. The table includes 500,000 to 700,000 distinct CDR3 sequences, roughly 15% detected once. This sample was also put to use in a study of T cells in Graves' hyperthyroidism and ophthalmopathy.

The source material was peripheral blood mononuclear cells (PBMCs), sampled at new diagnosis, from a patient treated with antithyroid drugs. The source of these receptors is a woman in her twenties or thirties with Graves disease. The CDR3 runs from the conserved cysteine through the conserved F or W. A D gene is named only where the DNA matches it firmly. The listing skips clone size in some rows; elsewhere it reads once, few, many or a size class.

V: TRBV6-1
J: TRBJ1-5
size: many
D: TRBD1
DNA: TGTGCCAGCAGCGGACAGGGGTATCAGCCCCAGCATTTT
CDR3: CASSGQGYQPQHF

V: TRBV18
J: TRBJ2-1
size: once
D: -
DNA: TGTGCCAGCTCACCATTATTAGGAAGGGGCAATGAGCAGTTCTTC
CDR3: CASSPLLGRGNEQFF

V: TRBV30
J: TRBJ2-1
size: few
D: -
DNA: TGTGCCTGGAGTGTGGGCAGGCCCAATGAGCAGTTCTTC
CDR3: CAWSVGRPNEQFF

V: TRBV7-3
J: TRBJ2-3
size: -
D: -
DNA: TGTGCCAGCAGCTTAATGGGAGTCAGCACAGATACGCAGTATTTT
CDR3: CASSLMGVSTDTQYF

V: TRBV20-1
J: TRBJ1-2
size: many
D: -
DNA: TGCAGTGCTAGAAGGAAAACAGTGAGCTATGGCTACACCTTC
CDR3: CSARRKTVSYGYTF

V: TRBV20-1
J: TRBJ2-2
size: few
D: -
DNA: TGCAGTGCTAGCCAATCGGGACACCCCAAGGGCGGGGAGCTGTTTTTT
CDR3: CSASQSGHPKGGELFF

V: TRBV6-2/TRBV6-3
J: TRBJ1-5
size: -
D: TRBD1
DNA: TGTGCCAGCAGTTCGTTAACCGGGACAGGCGGGGATCAGCCCCAGCATTTT
CDR3: CASSSLTGTGGDQPQHF

V: TRBV30
J: TRBJ1-6
size: few
D: -
DNA: TGTGCCTGGTCACGAGCGATTGGTTCACCCCTCCACTTT
CDR3: CAWSRAIGSPLHF

V: TRBV28
J: TRBJ2-7
size: many
D: -
DNA: TGTGCCAGCAGTAAAACAGGGACCGTCACCTACGAGCAGTACTTC
CDR3: CASSKTGTVTYEQYF

V: TRBV7-9
J: TRBJ1-1
size: many
D: -
DNA: TGTGCCAGCAGTACACAGGTGGAAGCTTTCTTT
CDR3: CASSTQVEAFF

V: TRBV20-1
J: TRBJ1-1
size: many
D: TRBD1
DNA: TGCAGTGCCAGGGAAGGGACAGCAAACACTGAAGCTTTCTTT
CDR3: CSAREGTANTEAFF

V: TRBV3-1
J: TRBJ1-2
size: -
D: TRBD1
DNA: TGTGCCAGCAACACAGGGGGCAATGGCTACACCTTC
CDR3: CASNTGGNGYTF

V: TRBV5-1
J: TRBJ2-7
size: few
D: TRBD1
DNA: TGCGCCAGCAGCGGGGACAGGGGATTTGTCTCCGAGCAGTACTTC
CDR3: CASSGDRGFVSEQYF

V: TRBV5-1
J: TRBJ2-5
size: -
D: -
DNA: TGCGCCAGCAGCTTCACTCTCCGGGAGTTCCAAGAGACCCAGTACTTC
CDR3: CASSFTLREFQETQYF

V: TRBV30
J: TRBJ1-3
size: few
D: -
DNA: TGTGCCTGGGACGGGGGCGGAAACACCATATATTTT
CDR3: CAWDGGGNTIYF

V: TRBV28
J: TRBJ1-5
size: many
D: -
DNA: TGTGCCAGCAGTTTAATCGTTCAGCCCCAGCATTTT
CDR3: CASSLIVQPQHF

V: TRBV7-6
J: TRBJ1-1
size: -
D: -
DNA: TGTGCCAGCAGCTTAGCGGTCCCCGAAGCTTTCTTT
CDR3: CASSLAVPEAFF

V: TRBV6-5
J: TRBJ2-1
size: -
D: TRBD2
DNA: TGTGCCAGCAGCTACAACCCCGTCGGGACTAGCGGGAGAAGAAGGTACAATGAGCAGTTCTTC
CDR3: CASSYNPVGTSGRRRYNEQFF

V: TRBV5-1
J: TRBJ2-2
size: -
D: TRBD2
DNA: TGCGCCAGCGGCTCGACTAGCGGGAGGGGGCCCGGGGAGCTGTTTTTT
CDR3: CASGSTSGRGPGELFF

V: TRBV20-1
J: TRBJ2-7
size: many
D: TRBD2
DNA: TGCAGTGCTAGCCTAGCGGGAGGATCCTCCTACGAGCAGTACTTC
CDR3: CSASLAGGSSYEQYF

V: TRBV20-1
J: TRBJ2-3
size: many
D: -
DNA: TGCAGTGCTTGGTTCAGTCTCGTGGATACGCAGTATTTT
CDR3: CSAWFSLVDTQYF

V: TRBV9
J: TRBJ2-7
size: -
D: TRBD1
DNA: TGTGCCAGCAGCAAGGGGGACAGGGCAGTGGACGAGCAGTACTTC
CDR3: CASSKGDRAVDEQYF

V: TRBV5-4
J: TRBJ2-3
size: -
D: TRBD1
DNA: TGTGCCAGCAGCTTGGCGGGACAGGGTGCAGATACGCAGTATTTT
CDR3: CASSLAGQGADTQYF

V: TRBV6-9
J: TRBJ2-2
size: many
D: -
DNA: TGTGCCAGCAGTTACTGGCCTAGGGGCGGGGAGCTGTTTTTT
CDR3: CASSYWPRGGELFF

V: TRBV30
J: TRBJ1-1
size: many
D: -
DNA: TGTGCCTGGAGTCTCACCAATTTCGGAGCTTTCTTT
CDR3: CAWSLTNFGAFF

V: TRBV6-4
J: TRBJ1-2
size: many
D: -
DNA: TGTGCCAGATGCGCCGGGACAAACAACTATGGCTACACCTTC
CDR3: CARCAGTNNYGYTF

V: TRBV24-1
J: TRBJ1-5
size: few
D: -
DNA: TGTGCCACCAGTGATGGCGTGCTTCAGCCCCAGCATTTT
CDR3: CATSDGVLQPQHF

V: TRBV29-1
J: TRBJ2-7
size: once
D: TRBD1
DNA: TGCAGCGTATGGGACAGGGGAGTCTCCTACGAGCAGTACTTC
CDR3: CSVWDRGVSYEQYF

V: TRBV5-5
J: TRBJ2-3
size: -
D: -
DNA: TGTGCCAGCAGCCACTTGATAGGGGTAGATACGCAGTATTTT
CDR3: CASSHLIGVDTQYF